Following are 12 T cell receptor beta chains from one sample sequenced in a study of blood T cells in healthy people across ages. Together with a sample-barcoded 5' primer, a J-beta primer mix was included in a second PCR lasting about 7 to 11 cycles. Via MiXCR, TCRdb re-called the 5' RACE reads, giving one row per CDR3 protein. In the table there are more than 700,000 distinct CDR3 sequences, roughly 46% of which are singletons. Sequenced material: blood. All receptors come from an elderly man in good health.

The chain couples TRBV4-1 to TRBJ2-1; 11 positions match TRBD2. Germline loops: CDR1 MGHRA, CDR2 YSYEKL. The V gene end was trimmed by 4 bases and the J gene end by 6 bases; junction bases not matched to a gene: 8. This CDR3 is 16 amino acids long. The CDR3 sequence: CASSPPLAGGPNEQFF. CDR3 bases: TGCGCCAGCAGCCCCCCCTTAGCGGGGGGGCCCAATGAGCAGTTCTTC.

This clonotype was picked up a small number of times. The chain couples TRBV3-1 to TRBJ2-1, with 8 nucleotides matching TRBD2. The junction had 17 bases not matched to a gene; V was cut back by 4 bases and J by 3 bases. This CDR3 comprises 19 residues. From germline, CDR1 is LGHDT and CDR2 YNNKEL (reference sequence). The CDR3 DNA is TGTGCCAGCAGCCGCCAAACGAAGAAAGCGGGAGTTGGCTACAATGAGCAGTTCTTC. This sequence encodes CASSRQTKKAGVGYNEQFF.

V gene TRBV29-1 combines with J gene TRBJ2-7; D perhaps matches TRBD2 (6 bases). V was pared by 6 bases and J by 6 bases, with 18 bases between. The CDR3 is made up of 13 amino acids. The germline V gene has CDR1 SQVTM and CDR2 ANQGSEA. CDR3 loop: CSVEGQASSEQYF. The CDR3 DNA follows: TGCAGCGTGGAGGGGCAGGCTAGCTCCGAGCAGTACTTC.

The CDR3: CSARDIAGGSSGANVLTF. In DNA form, the CDR3 reads TGCAGTGCTAGAGATATAGCGGGGGGGAGCTCTGGGGCCAACGTCCTGACTTTC. The chain has TRBV20-1 and TRBJ2-6; 11 nucleotides agree with TRBD2. The CDR3 length is 18 residues. The ends lost 0 bases at V and 0 bases at J; junction bases unmatched: 4. Germline lookup yields CDR1 DFQATT and CDR2 SNEGSKA (reference sequence).

The CDR3 DNA reads TGCAGCGCCGGGGGCGGGTCTGGTGAGGGCTTAGCCAAAAACATTCAGTACTTC. This codes for CSAGGGSGEGLAKNIQYF. The chain is built from TRBV29-1 and TRBJ2-4; TRBD1 or TRBD2 may be the D gene (6 bases each). The germline CDR1 and CDR2 sequences are SQVTM and ANQGSEA. Trimming pared 7 bases from V and 0 bases from J, leaving 25 bases between. This CDR3 has 18 amino acids.

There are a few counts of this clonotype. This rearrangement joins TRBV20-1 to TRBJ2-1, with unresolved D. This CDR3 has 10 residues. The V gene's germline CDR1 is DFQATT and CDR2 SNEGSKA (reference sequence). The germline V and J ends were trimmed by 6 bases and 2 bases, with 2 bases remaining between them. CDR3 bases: TGCAGTGCCCCCTACAATGAGCAGTTCTTC. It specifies CSAPYNEQFF.

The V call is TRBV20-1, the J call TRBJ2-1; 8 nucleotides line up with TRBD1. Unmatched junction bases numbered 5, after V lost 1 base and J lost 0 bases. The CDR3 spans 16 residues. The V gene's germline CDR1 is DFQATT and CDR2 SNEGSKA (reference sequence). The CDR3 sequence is CSARGDRTYSYNEQFF. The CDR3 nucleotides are TGCAGTGCTAGAGGGGACAGGACCTACTCCTACAATGAGCAGTTCTTC.

This CDR3 is CASSAGQGNYGYTF. For the CDR3, the DNA is TGCGCCAGCAGCGCGGGACAGGGGAATTATGGCTACACCTTC. The V call is TRBV5-1, the J call TRBJ1-2, with 10 positions matching TRBD1. The CDR3 runs to 14 residues. CDR1 and CDR2 from the germline V gene are SGHRS and YFSETQ. V lost 4 bases and J lost 5; bases outside the gene matches: 5.

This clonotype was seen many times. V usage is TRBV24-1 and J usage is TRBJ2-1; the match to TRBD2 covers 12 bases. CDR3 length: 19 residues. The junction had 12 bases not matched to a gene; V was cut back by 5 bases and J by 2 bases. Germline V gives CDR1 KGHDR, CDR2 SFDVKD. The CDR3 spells CATSGRSASGRATYNEQFF. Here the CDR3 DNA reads TGTGCCACCAGTGGACGGTCGGCTAGCGGGAGGGCAACCTACAATGAGCAGTTCTTC.

This CDR3 is CASSLAGRVGDTQYF. CDR3 coding DNA: TGCGCCAGCAGCTTGGCAGGGCGGGTCGGAGATACGCAGTATTTT. The V and J genes are TRBV5-1 and TRBJ2-3; D may match TRBD1 or TRBD2 (5 bases each). The CDR3 sequence is 15 residues long. Per germline, CDR1 SGHRS and CDR2 YFSETQ. The V gene lost 0 bases and the J gene lost 5 bases, with 13 bases spanning the gap.

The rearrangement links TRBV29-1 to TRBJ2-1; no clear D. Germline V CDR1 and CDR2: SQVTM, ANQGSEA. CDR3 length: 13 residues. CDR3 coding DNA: TGCAGTGCCAGGACGCGAACCTACAATGAGCAGTTCTTC. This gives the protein CSARTRTYNEQFF.

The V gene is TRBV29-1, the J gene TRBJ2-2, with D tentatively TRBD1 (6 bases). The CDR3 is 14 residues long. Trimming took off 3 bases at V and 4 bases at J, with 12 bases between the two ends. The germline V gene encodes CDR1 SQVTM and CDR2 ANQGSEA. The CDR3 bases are TGCAGCGTTGACGAGACAGGTCTCACCGGGGAGCTGTTTTTT. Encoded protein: CSVDETGLTGELFF.